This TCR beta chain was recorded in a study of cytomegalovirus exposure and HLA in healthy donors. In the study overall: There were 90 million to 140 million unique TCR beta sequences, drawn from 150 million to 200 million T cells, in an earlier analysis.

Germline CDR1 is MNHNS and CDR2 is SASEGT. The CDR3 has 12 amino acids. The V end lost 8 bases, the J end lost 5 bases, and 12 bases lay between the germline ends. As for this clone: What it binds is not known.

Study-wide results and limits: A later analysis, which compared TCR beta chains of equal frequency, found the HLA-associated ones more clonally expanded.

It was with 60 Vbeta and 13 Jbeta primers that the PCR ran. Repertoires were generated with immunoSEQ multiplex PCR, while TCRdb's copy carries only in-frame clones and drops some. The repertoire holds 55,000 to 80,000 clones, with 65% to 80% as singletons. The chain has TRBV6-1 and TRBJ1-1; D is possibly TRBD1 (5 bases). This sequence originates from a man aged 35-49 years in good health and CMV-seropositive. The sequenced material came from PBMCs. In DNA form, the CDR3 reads TGTGCCAGCCGCCAGGGCTGGACTGAAGCTTTCTTT. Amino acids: CASRQGWTEAFF.